The 21 T cell receptor beta chains below come from one sample, sequenced in a study of neoadjuvant anti-PD-1 for oral cavity cancer. Sequencing was performed with immunoSEQ multiplex PCR; in TCRdb, only in-frame clones are kept and a portion is missing. The repertoire has approximately 13,000 clones, 67% of them found once; the top ten carry approximately 3%. Time point here: after neoadjuvant nivolumab, at surgical resection. Source: PBMCs, taken after nivolumab (anti-PD-1) treatment. The receptors derive from a person between 35 and 79 years old with oral cavity squamous cell carcinoma.

This clone was recorded once. Compared with germline, one end of the junction differs, possibly owing to a read error. This chain uses TRBV7-7 with TRBJ2-3; D might be TRBD2 (6 bases). Germline V gives CDR1 SSHAT, CDR2 FNYEAQ (reference sequence). This CDR3 comprises 15 residues. The CDR3 DNA reads as TGTGCTAGCAGCTTGACGGGAGTCAACACAGATACGCAGTATTTT. As protein: CASSLTGVNTDTQYF.

The chain employs TRBV27 and TRBJ2-7; tentatively, D is TRBD2 (6 bases). The CDR3 is made up of 13 amino acids. Trimming removed 7 bases from V and 3 bases from J, with 13 bases in between. In germline, CDR1 is MNHEY, CDR2 SMNVEV (reference sequence). CDR3 nucleotide sequence: TGTGCCAGCATGGGACGGGGGTACTACGAGCAGTACTTC. This codes for CASMGRGYYEQYF.

The V and J genes are TRBV6-1 and TRBJ2-7; D gene ambiguous. This CDR3 is built from 13 residues. Trimming stripped 1 base from V and 1 base from J, with 5 bases between. CDR1 MNHNS and CDR2 SASEGT come from the germline V gene. This CDR3 reads CASSEVTSYEQYF. CDR3 in DNA: TGTGCCAGCAGTGAAGTGACTTCCTACGAGCAGTACTTC.

J is TRBJ2-1 and V is TRBV9; a weak D match, TRBD2 (6 bases). The V gene lost 3 bases and the J gene lost 8 bases, with 18 bases spanning the gap. Germline CDR1 SGDLS, CDR2 YYNGEE. This CDR3 has 15 amino acids. Written as DNA, the CDR3 is TGTGCCAGCAGCGCGTTTGTTGGCGGGGCGGATGAGCAGTTCTTC. It is translated as CASSAFVGGADEQFF.

The chain is built from TRBV5-1 and TRBJ1-3, with D perhaps TRBD1 (6 bases). V shed 4 bases and J shed 4 bases, with 9 bases lying between them. The CDR3 contains 13 residues. Germline CDR1 is SGHRS and CDR2 is YFSETQ. Written as DNA, the CDR3 is TGCGCCAGCAGCCGGGACACAGGAAACACCATATATTTT. Amino acids: CASSRDTGNTIYF.

The chain has TRBV6-4 and TRBJ2-7; 7 bases match TRBD1. Germline V gene lookup returns CDR1 MRHNA and CDR2 SNTAGT. CDR3 length equals 14 residues. J gave up 0 bases and V 7 bases, and 6 bases lay outside the gene matches. The CDR3 region is CASNDRESSYEQYF. The CDR3, as DNA: TGTGCCAGCAACGACAGGGAGAGCTCCTACGAGCAGTACTTC.

As concerns this clone: At one end the junction does not follow the germline gene, possibly because of a read error. J is TRBJ2-7 and V is TRBV2; 8 nucleotides align to TRBD2. This CDR3 contains 13 residues. The germline V gene has CDR1 SNHLY and CDR2 FYNNEI. The CDR3 bases are TGTGCCGGCAGACTAGCGTCGTCCTACGAGCAGTACTTC. Protein: CAGRLASSYEQYF.

The chain recombines TRBV6-4 with TRBJ1-1; D is undetermined. The CDR3 contains 12 residues. Germline V gene lookup returns CDR1 MRHNA and CDR2 SNTAGT. Between the trimmed V and J ends, which lost 10 bases and 6 bases, there was a span of 15 bases. This chain's CDR3 is CATTDNNAEAFF. DNA of the CDR3: TGTGCCACCACCGATAACAACGCTGAAGCTTTCTTT.

The genes are TRBV5-4 and TRBJ2-3, with TRBD2 matching 7 bases. The trim removed 3 bases at V and 2 bases at J, leaving 9 bases unmatched. The CDR3 runs to 16 residues. Germline V CDR1 and CDR2: SGHNT, YYREEE (reference sequence). The CDR3 spells CASSWEKAGPTDTQYF. The CDR3 region has the DNA TGTGCCAGCAGCTGGGAAAAAGCGGGACCCACAGATACGCAGTATTTT.

In DNA form, the CDR3 reads TGTGCCAGCAGCCCACGTGAAGACTCTGGAAACACCATATATTTT. Its translation is CASSPREDSGNTIYF. The V gene is TRBV7-8, the J gene TRBJ1-3, with D unclear. Germline CDR1 is SGHVS and CDR2 is FQNEAQ. V was clipped by 5 bases and J by 0 bases, with 11 bases between them. The CDR3 is made up of 15 amino acids.

The chain is built from TRBV2 and TRBJ1-1; D call uncertain. This CDR3 is built from 12 residues. The V gene lost 7 bases and the J gene lost 5 bases, with 11 bases spanning the gap. Germline V gene lookup returns CDR1 SNHLY and CDR2 FYNNEI. The CDR3: CASTTSRTEAFF. The CDR3 DNA is TGTGCCAGCACCACCTCGCGGACTGAAGCTTTCTTT.

A few counts support this clone. J is TRBJ2-7 and V is TRBV11-2, with 12 positions matching TRBD2. The CDR3 is made up of 16 amino acids. V was clipped by 4 bases and J by 0 bases; unmatched bases: 4. The germline V gene has CDR1 SGHAT and CDR2 FQNNGV. The CDR3 sequence: CASSSPGLAGSYEQYF. CDR3 DNA: TGTGCCAGCAGCTCTCCGGGACTAGCGGGCTCCTACGAGCAGTACTTC.

The chain employs TRBV6-6 and TRBJ1-3, with 8 nucleotides matching TRBD1. Unmatched junction bases numbered 8, after V lost 5 bases and J lost 5 bases. The V gene's germline CDR1 is MNHNY and CDR2 SVGAGI (reference sequence). The CDR3 length is 15 residues. CDR3 in amino acids: CASSASTGERNTIYF. The CDR3 DNA reads as TGTGCCAGCAGTGCCTCGACAGGGGAAAGAAACACCATATATTTT.

This clone was seen a handful of times. The chain joins TRBV27 to TRBJ2-3, with no clear D. The CDR3 spans 13 residues. V dropped 0 bases and J dropped 9 bases, with 10 bases sitting between them. CDR1 MNHEY and CDR2 SMNVEV come from the germline V gene (reference sequence). The CDR3 loop is CASSLSLRGTQYF. CDR3 bases: TGTGCCAGCAGTTTATCTCTAAGAGGCACGCAGTATTTT.

The chain employs TRBV28 and TRBJ2-5; the D gene is possibly TRBD2 (5 bases). Germline CDR1 reads MDHEN; CDR2 reads SYDVKM. Trimming pared 5 bases from V and 7 bases from J, leaving 11 bases between. The CDR3 is made up of 12 amino acids. The CDR3 sequence is CASSLPAGTQYF. Here the CDR3 DNA reads TGTGCCAGCAGTCTTCCCGCGGGGACCCAGTACTTC.

The J gene is TRBJ1-2, the V gene TRBV27; D perhaps matches TRBD1 (5 bases). The CDR3 is 15 amino acids. Germline V gene lookup returns CDR1 MNHEY and CDR2 SMNVEV (reference sequence). V shed 0 bases and J shed 2 bases, with 10 bases lying between them. The CDR3 nucleotides read TGTGCCAGCAGTTTATCGGTTCAGGGAAACTATGGCTACACCTTC. Its translation: CASSLSVQGNYGYTF.

This clone was seen only a few times. The chain uses TRBV19 and TRBJ1-5, with TRBD1 matching 9 bases. This CDR3 has 15 residues. Germline CDR1 LNHDA, CDR2 SQIVND (reference sequence). J gave up 6 bases and V 6 bases, and 9 bases lay outside the gene matches. The DNA for the CDR3 is TGTGCCAGTAGACCGGGGACAGGGAGGGGTCAGCCCCAGCATTTT. It yields the protein CASRPGTGRGQPQHF.

The sample holds a few counts of this clone. The chain is built from TRBV19 and TRBJ1-5, with D tentatively TRBD1 (5 bases). The length of the CDR3 is 13 residues. Germline loops: CDR1 LNHDA, CDR2 SQIVND (reference sequence). V was pared by 6 bases and J by 7 bases, with 13 bases between. The CDR3 here is CASSQGEGQPQHF. The CDR3 DNA sequence: TGTGCCAGTAGCCAGGGAGAGGGCCAGCCCCAGCATTTT.

The chain is built from TRBV5-1 and TRBJ2-3; D possibly corresponds to TRBD2 (6 bases). The V end lost 2 bases, the J end lost 2 bases, and 12 bases lay between the germline ends. This CDR3 comprises 15 residues. The V gene's germline CDR1 is SGHRS and CDR2 YFSETQ. In nucleotides, the CDR3 is TGCGCCAGCAGCTTCGACGGGAGTTACACAGATACGCAGTATTTT. Residues: CASSFDGSYTDTQYF.

This clone was detected once. The rearrangement joins TRBV29-1 to TRBJ1-4, with D possibly matching TRBD1 (6 bases). CDR1 and CDR2 (germline): SQVTM, ANQGSEA. Between the trimmed V and J ends, which lost 6 bases and 6 bases, there was a span of 20 bases. This CDR3 contains 15 residues. The CDR3 loop reads CSVRLLRTVDEKLFF. The DNA for the CDR3 is TGCAGCGTAAGACTGCTTCGGACAGTCGATGAAAAACTGTTTTTT.

There are a few counts of this clone. The chain couples TRBV2 to TRBJ2-7, with D possibly TRBD1 on 6 matching bases. Trimming took off 5 bases at V and 2 bases at J, with 13 bases between the two ends. This CDR3 is 14 amino acids long. Germline V CDR1 and CDR2: SNHLY, FYNNEI. CDR3 coding DNA: TGTGCCAGCAGTTCTTCACAGGGAACCTACGAGCAGTACTTC. The encoded protein is CASSSSQGTYEQYF.